This T cell receptor beta chain was identified in a study of T cells in Graves' hyperthyroidism and ophthalmopathy. Study as a whole: Sampling of peripheral blood happened at initial diagnosis, prior to any treatment.

There were TCR beta CDR3 regions amplified from RNA transcripts. In the first-round RT-PCR of the TCR CDR3, the HTBI primer set was used. A single record per CDR3 protein comes from TCRdb applying MiXCR to the multiplex PCR reads. The sample yields around 280,000 distinct CDR3 sequences, approximately 13% seen once. Study-level points and caveats: Ophthalmopathy, as predicted by the model, came a median 6.5 months after the prediction. Stable hyperthyroidism was separated from ophthalmopathy by a model based on 13 V-J features.

The PBMCs had their origin in roughly 10 ml of fresh peripheral blood. The V gene's germline CDR1 is DFQATT and CDR2 SNEGSKA (reference sequence). V was pared by 6 bases and J by 7 bases, with 10 bases of the junction left unmatched. CDR3 length: 13 residues. This clonotype was counted many times. Its antigen remains unknown. The sample taken for sequencing was blood. This TCR was recovered from a woman aged 40 to 55 with Graves' hyperthyroidism. The V gene is TRBV20-1, the J gene TRBJ1-1; 8 nucleotides align to TRBD1. The CDR3 here is CSAEPQGGNEAFF. DNA of the CDR3: TGCAGTGCCGAACCACAGGGGGGAAATGAAGCTTTCTTT.